One and the same sample provided the 13 T cell receptor beta chains below, sequenced in a study of shared clonotypes between healthy human individuals. The data were produced by immunoSEQ multiplex PCR, yet TCRdb's version contains in-frame clones alone and is incomplete. Among some 2,400,000 clones listed, 90% to 97% were seen once. The specimen was naive CD4+ T cells sorted from blood. The subset was: CD45RA+ positively selected. The source is a man aged 18 to 35 in good health.

About this clone itself: Other DNA sequences in this sample translate to the same CDR3. This chain uses TRBV30 with TRBJ1-1; possible D gene TRBD1, 5 bases. Germline-derived CDR1 and CDR2 are GTSNPN and SVGIG (reference sequence). Trimming cost V 0 bases and J 11 bases, with 10 bases left between them. CDR3 length: 11 residues. CDR3 loop: CAWSVGAGAFF. The CDR3 DNA is TGTGCCTGGAGTGTAGGGGCGGGGGCTTTCTTT.

This chain connects TRBV4-1 to TRBJ1-4; no clear D. CDR3 length: 15 residues. V was trimmed by 4 bases and J by 8 bases, leaving 17 bases between them. The germline V gene encodes CDR1 MGHRA and CDR2 YSYEKL. This CDR3 is CASSPPFWLGEKLFF. CDR3 DNA: TGCGCCAGCAGCCCCCCTTTTTGGTTGGGGGAAAAACTGTTTTTT.

V is TRBV2 and J is TRBJ1-3, with D possibly matching TRBD1 (5 bases). The CDR3 runs to 13 residues. The germline gives CDR1 SNHLY, CDR2 FYNNEI. V lost 8 bases to trimming and J lost 1 base, with 9 bases between them. CDR3 region: CASARASGNTIYF. The CDR3 DNA reads as TGTGCCAGCGCCAGGGCATCTGGAAACACCATATATTTT. The variable domain in full, with the rest retrieved from reference TRBV2 and TRBJ1-3, is EPEVTQTPSHQVTQMGQEVILRCVPISNHLYFYWYRQILGQKVEFLVSFYNNEISEKSEIFDDQFSVERPDGSNFTLKIRSTKLEDSAMYFCASARASGNTIYFGEGSWLTVV.

The rearrangement uses TRBV29-1 and TRBJ1-1; weak D call: TRBD1 (5 bases). V lost 7 bases to trimming and J lost 6 bases, with 15 bases between them. Germline V gives CDR1 SQVTM, CDR2 ANQGSEA. The CDR3 spans 12 residues. The CDR3 sequence is CSAQPGAAEAFF. In DNA, the CDR3 is TGCAGCGCCCAACCCGGGGCGGCTGAAGCTTTCTTT. Together with reference TRBV29-1 and TRBJ1-1, the CDR3 gives the full variable domain: SAVISQKPSRDICQRGTSLTIQCQVDSQVTMMFWYRQQPGQSLTLIATANQGSEATYESGFVIDKFPISRPNLTFSTLTVSNMSPEDSSIYLCSAQPGAAEAFFGQGTRLTVV.

This clone was found once. The V and J genes are TRBV30 and TRBJ2-1; 10 bases match TRBD2. This CDR3 contains 15 residues. The V gene end was trimmed by 3 bases and the J gene end by 4 bases; junction bases not matched to a gene: 6. CDR1 is GTSNPN, CDR2 SVGIG, per germline (reference sequence). DNA for the CDR3: TGTGCCTGGAGCCCCCTAGCGGGAGAGTACAATGAGCAGTTCTTC. Translation gives CAWSPLAGEYNEQFF. Combining the CDR3 with reference TRBV30 and TRBJ2-1 gives the whole variable domain SQTIHQWPATLVQPVGSPLSLECTVEGTSNPNLYWYRQAAGRGLQLLFYSVGIGQISSEVPQNLSASRPQDRQFILSSKKLLLSDSGFYLCAWSPLAGEYNEQFFGPGTRLTVL.

A remark on this clone: Other DNA sequences in the same sample also yield this CDR3. J is TRBJ1-6 and V is TRBV9, with TRBD1 as a possible D gene (5 bases). V was clipped by 0 bases and J by 6 bases, with 7 bases between them. Germline values: CDR1 SGDLS, CDR2 YYNGEE. There are 14 residues in the CDR3. The CDR3 DNA sequence: TGTGCCAGCAGCGTAGCTGGGGCTAATTCACCCCTCCACTTT. Encoded protein: CASSVAGANSPLHF. Filled out from reference TRBV9 and TRBJ1-6, the complete variable domain reads DSGVTQTPKHLITATGQRVTLRCSPRSGDLSVYWYQQSLDQGLQFLIQYYNGEERAKGNILERFSAQQFPDLHSELNLSSLELGDSALYFCASSVAGANSPLHFGNGTRLTVT.

The chain recombines TRBV6-1 with TRBJ1-1, with 10 bases fitting TRBD1. CDR3 length: 13 amino acids. The V gene end was trimmed by 8 bases and the J gene end by 7 bases; junction bases not matched to a gene: 7. Germline loops: CDR1 MNHNS, CDR2 SASEGT. CDR3 DNA: TGTGCCAGCGAGGACAGGGGGTGGGATGAAGCTTTCTTT. This translates into CASEDRGWDEAFF.

As concerns this clone: Other nucleotide sequences in the sample specify the same CDR3. The V and J genes are TRBV5-1 and TRBJ2-7, with 9 bases fitting TRBD1. The CDR3 is 14 amino acids. Germline V gene lookup returns CDR1 SGHRS and CDR2 YFSETQ. V dropped 2 bases and J dropped 2; count of bases not matched to a gene: 2. The CDR3 loop reads CASSLRQGAYEQYF. The DNA for the CDR3 is TGCGCCAGCAGCTTAAGACAGGGGGCCTACGAGCAGTACTTC.

The chain is built from TRBV5-1 and TRBJ1-2; the match to TRBD1 covers 9 bases. V trimming: 2 bases; J trimming: 4 bases; junction bases outside the gene matches: 12. Germline CDR1 reads SGHRS; CDR2 reads YFSETQ. The CDR3 is 17 residues long. CDR3 DNA: TGCGCCAGCAGCTTAAACGATAACAGGGGGCCCGGCTATGGCTACACCTTC. Its protein product is CASSLNDNRGPGYGYTF.

Regarding this clone: This specimen includes other DNA sequences encoding the same CDR3. The rearrangement joins TRBV2 to TRBJ2-3, with D unclear. This CDR3 is built from 10 residues. Per germline, CDR1 SNHLY and CDR2 FYNNEI. With 4 bases removed from V and 6 bases from J, the gap between germline ends came to 2 bases. In DNA, the CDR3 is TGTGCCAGCAGTGCCGATACGCAGTATTTT. Its translation is CASSADTQYF.

CDR3 in DNA: TGTGCCAGCAATCCACAGGGAACCGGGGAGCTGTTTTTT. This encodes CASNPQGTGELFF. The chain employs TRBV25-1 and TRBJ2-2; D might be TRBD1 (6 bases). Germline values: CDR1 MGHDK, CDR2 SYGVNS. Trimming took off 7 bases at V and 5 bases at J, with 11 bases between the two ends. There are 13 residues in the CDR3.

This rearrangement joins TRBV6-5 to TRBJ2-2, with TRBD1 matching over 9 bases. V shed 2 bases and J 5 bases; nucleotides not matched to a gene: 0. Per the germline V gene, CDR1 is MNHEY and CDR2 is SVGAGI. This CDR3 has 14 amino acids. The DNA for the CDR3 is TGTGCCAGCAGTTACGACAGGGGGACCGGGGAGCTGTTTTTT. This encodes CASSYDRGTGELFF.

This chain links TRBV7-8 with TRBJ1-5; 8 bases match TRBD1. CDR3 length: 18 amino acids. CDR1 and CDR2 from the germline V gene are SGHVS and FQNEAQ. With 2 bases clipped from V and 3 bases from J, the junction kept 12 bases outside the gene matches. CDR3 nucleotides: TGTGCCAGCAGCTTAAGGGAAGGCGGGACAGGTGACAATCAGCCCCAGCATTTT. Its translation: CASSLREGGTGDNQPQHF. Supplemented by reference TRBV7-8 and TRBJ1-5, the full variable domain reads GAGVSQSPRYKVAKRGQDVALRCDPISGHVSLFWYQQALGQGPEFLTYFQNEAQLDKSGLPSDRFFAERPEGSVSTLKIQRTQQEDSAVYLCASSLREGGTGDNQPQHFGDGTRLSIL.